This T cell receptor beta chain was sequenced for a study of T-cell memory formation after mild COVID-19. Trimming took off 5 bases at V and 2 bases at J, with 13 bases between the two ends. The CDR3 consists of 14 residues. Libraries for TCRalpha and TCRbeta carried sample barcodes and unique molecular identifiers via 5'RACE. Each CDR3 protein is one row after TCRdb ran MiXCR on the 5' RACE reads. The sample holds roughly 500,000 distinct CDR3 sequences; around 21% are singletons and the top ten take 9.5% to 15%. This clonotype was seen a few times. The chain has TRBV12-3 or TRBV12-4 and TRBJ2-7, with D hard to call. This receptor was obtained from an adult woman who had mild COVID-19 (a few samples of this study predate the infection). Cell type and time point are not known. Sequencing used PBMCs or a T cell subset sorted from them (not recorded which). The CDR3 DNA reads TGTGCCAGCAGTCCCCCGTCGTCAGCCTACGAGCAGTACTTC. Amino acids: CASSPPSSAYEQYF.